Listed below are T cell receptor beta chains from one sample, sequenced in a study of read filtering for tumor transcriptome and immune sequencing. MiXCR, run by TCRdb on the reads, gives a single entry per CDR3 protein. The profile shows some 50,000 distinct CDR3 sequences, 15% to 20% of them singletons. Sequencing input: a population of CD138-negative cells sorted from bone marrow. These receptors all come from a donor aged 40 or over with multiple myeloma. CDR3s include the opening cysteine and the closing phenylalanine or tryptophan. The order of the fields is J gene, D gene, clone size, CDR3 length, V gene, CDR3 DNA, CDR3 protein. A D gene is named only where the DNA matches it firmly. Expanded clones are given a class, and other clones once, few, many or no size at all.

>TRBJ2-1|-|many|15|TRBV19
TGTGCCAGTAGTATTGTGGGGCTATCCTACAATGAGCAGTTCTTC
CASSIVGLSYNEQFF
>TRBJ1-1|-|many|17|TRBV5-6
TGTGCCAGCAGCTTGCTGGGACAAGGGGCGGGAGACACTGAAGCTTTCTTT
CASSLLGQGAGDTEAFF
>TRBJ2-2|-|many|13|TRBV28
TGTGCCAGCACCCAGGGGTTCACCGGGGAGCTGTTTTTT
CASTQGFTGELFF
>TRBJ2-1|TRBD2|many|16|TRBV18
TGTGCCAGCTCACCACCGGGACTAGCGGGAGATAATGAGCAGTTCTTC
CASSPPGLAGDNEQFF
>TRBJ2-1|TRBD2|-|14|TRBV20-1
TGCAGTGCTAGAGATTGGACTAGCGGCAATGAGCAGTTCTTC
CSARDWTSGNEQFF
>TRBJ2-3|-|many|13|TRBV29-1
TGCAGCGTTGGGCAGGGAGGCACAGATACGCAGTATTTT
CSVGQGGTDTQYF
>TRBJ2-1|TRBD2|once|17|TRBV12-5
TGTGCTAGTGGTTTGGTAACGGGACTAGCGGGAGCGGGTGAGCAGTTCTTC
CASGLVTGLAGAGEQFF
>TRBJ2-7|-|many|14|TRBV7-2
TGTGCCAGCAGCTTTCGGGAGCCGGGGTACGAGCAGTACTTC
CASSFREPGYEQYF
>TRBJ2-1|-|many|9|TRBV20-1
TGCAGTGCCGCGCCTGAGCAGTTCTTC
CSAAPEQFF
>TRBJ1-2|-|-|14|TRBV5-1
TGCGCCAGCAGCTTGGGGCCTCCTAACTATGGCTACACCTTC
CASSLGPPNYGYTF
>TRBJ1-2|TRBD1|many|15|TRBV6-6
TGTGCCAGCAGTCCTACGACAGGGGGCGGCTATGGCTACACCTTC
CASSPTTGGGYGYTF